This record concerns one T cell receptor beta chain sequence. Its antigen is as yet unknown. The V and J ends lost 2 bases and 0 bases, in that order; junction bases with no gene match: 6. CDR3 length equals 17 residues. Germline-derived CDR1 and CDR2 are MNHEY and SMNVEV (reference sequence). The data were obtained in a study of cytomegalovirus exposure and HLA in healthy donors. These donors counted as nominally healthy when sampled, but unrecorded immune exposures were likely. Study-wide results and limits: Several of the most significant clusters appeared, in a later analysis, to be linked to common viral pathogens. The authors enumerated around 150 TCR beta chains as linked to cytomegalovirus. In vitro assays verified that a few CMV-associated chains recognized CMV antigens specifically.

The study ran its PCR with 60 Vbeta and 13 Jbeta primers. Only in-frame clones appear in the TCRdb table, and some are missing; sequencing was by immunoSEQ multiplex PCR. This sample's table has more than 100,000 clones. This sequence was found in a middle-aged woman in good health and CMV-seronegative. The sample taken for sequencing was PBMCs. The chain is built from TRBV27 and TRBJ1-3; 8 bases match TRBD1. The CDR3 here is CASSLNPTGGSGNTIYF. As DNA, the CDR3 is TGTGCCAGCAGTTTAAACCCCACAGGGGGCTCTGGAAACACCATATATTTT.